The clone carrying this T cell receptor beta chain was counted between two and nine times. Its antigen is undetermined. These data are taken from a study of blood T cells in healthy people across ages. General observations from the study: There were more naive CD4+ cells and higher diversity in long-lived donors than in aged donors.

A second about 7 to 11 cycle PCR used barcoded and J-beta primers. Each TCR beta cDNA got a 12-nucleotide random molecular identifier. Sequencing yielded, for each sample, at least 3 million paired-end reads carrying CDR3. TCRdb re-called the 5' RACE reads with MiXCR, one entry per CDR3 protein. The profile shows roughly 2 million distinct CDR3 sequences, 40% to 55% of them singletons. This TCR came from a woman between 40 and 55 years old in good health. Sequenced material: blood.

Here the CDR3 reads CASSLASGREQFF. For the CDR3, the DNA is TGTGCCAGCAGCTTAGCCTCAGGGAGGGAGCAGTTCTTC. This chain connects TRBV7-2 to TRBJ2-1; TRBD2 is a possible D gene (6 bases). The CDR3 runs 13 residues. Trimming left V 0 bases short and J 10 bases short, with 10 bases between. The V gene's germline CDR1 is SGHTA and CDR2 FQGNSA.